The TCR beta chain under discussion was sequenced for a study of T cells after yellow fever vaccination. Turning to the study itself: Preparation of fractions with low cell numbers was performed using SMART-Seq v4 Ultra Low Input.

This clonotype was observed a handful of times. One entry per CDR3 protein, called by TCRdb with MiXCR from the 5' RACE reads. The profile covers a few hundred thousand distinct CDR3 sequences, with approximately 5.2% appearing a single time and around 3.5% taken by the ten largest. V lost 1 base to trimming and J lost 9 bases, with 13 bases between them. The CDR3 has 14 amino acids. Germline loops: CDR1 SGHAT, CDR2 FQNNGV. This sample comprised CD4+ T cells sorted from PBMCs, obtained on the day of the yellow fever booster vaccination. This rearrangement joins TRBV11-2 to TRBJ2-4, with D hard to call. This clonotype originated in a man aged 18 to 30 who received the YFV17D yellow fever vaccine. The CDR3 reads CASSLATERGIQYF. The CDR3 nucleotides read TGTGCCAGCAGCTTAGCGACGGAAAGAGGCATTCAGTACTTC.